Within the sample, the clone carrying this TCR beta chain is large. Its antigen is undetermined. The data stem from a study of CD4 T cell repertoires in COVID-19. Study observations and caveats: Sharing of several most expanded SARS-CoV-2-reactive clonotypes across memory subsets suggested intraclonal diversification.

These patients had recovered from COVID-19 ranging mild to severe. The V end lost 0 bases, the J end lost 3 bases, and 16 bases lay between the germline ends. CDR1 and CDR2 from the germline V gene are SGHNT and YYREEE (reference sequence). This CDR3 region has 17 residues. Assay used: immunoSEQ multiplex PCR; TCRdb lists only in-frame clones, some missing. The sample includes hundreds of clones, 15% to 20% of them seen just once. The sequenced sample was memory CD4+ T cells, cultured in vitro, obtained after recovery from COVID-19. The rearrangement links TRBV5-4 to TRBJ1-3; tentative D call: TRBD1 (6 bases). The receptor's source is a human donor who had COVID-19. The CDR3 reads CASSLVGGGGRGNTIYF. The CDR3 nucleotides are TGTGCCAGCAGCTTGGTGGGTGGTGGGGGCCGTGGAAACACCATATATTTT.